The clone carrying this T cell receptor (beta chain) was observed a handful of times. What it recognizes is unknown. The junction and the germline gene differ at one end; a read error may be behind it. This CDR3 contains 13 residues. Germline CDR1 is ENHRY and CDR2 is SYGVKD. The authors reverse transcribed all of the isolated RNA, so sequencing captured expressed TCRB transcripts. TCRdb's table, derived via immunoSEQ multiplex PCR, lists solely in-frame clones and lacks some. The repertoire consists of more than 300,000 clones, with over 7% occurring once and the leading ten covering less than 1.2%. This specimen belongs to a study of beta chain features in type 1 diabetes. General observations from the study: All four CD4+ subsets from Type 1 diabetes patients carried moderately but significantly shorter TCRB CDR3s.

The TCR comes from a man aged 25-40 years with type 1 diabetes. The chain carries TRBV10-3 and TRBJ2-3; maybe TRBD2 (5 bases). The sequenced sample was central memory CD4+ T cells from blood. This chain's CDR3 is CAITEGSTDTQYF. CDR3 in DNA: TGTGCCATCACTGAGGGTTCCACAGATACGCAGTATTTT.